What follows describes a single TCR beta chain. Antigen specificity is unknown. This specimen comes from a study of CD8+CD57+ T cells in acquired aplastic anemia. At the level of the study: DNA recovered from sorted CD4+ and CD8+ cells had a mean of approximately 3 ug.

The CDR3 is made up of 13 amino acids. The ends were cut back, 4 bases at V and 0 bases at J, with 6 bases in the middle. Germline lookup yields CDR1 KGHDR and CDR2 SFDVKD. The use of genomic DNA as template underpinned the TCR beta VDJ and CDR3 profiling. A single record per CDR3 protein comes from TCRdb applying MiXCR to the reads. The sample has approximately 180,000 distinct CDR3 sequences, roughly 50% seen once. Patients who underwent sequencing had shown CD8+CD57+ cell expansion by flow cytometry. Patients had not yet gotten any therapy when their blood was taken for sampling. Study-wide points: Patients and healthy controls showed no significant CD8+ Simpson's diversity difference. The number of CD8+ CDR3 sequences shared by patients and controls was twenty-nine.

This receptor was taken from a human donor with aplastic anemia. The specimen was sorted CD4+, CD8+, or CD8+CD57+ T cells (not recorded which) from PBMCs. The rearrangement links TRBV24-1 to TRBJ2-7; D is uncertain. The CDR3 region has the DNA TGTGCCACCAGTGACCAGAGCTCCTACGAGCAGTACTTC. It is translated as CATSDQSSYEQYF.